This T cell receptor (beta chain) was sequenced in a study of vaccination and CD4 T cells after COVID-19. Study at large: Collection of post-vaccine samples followed dose two by a median around 72 days, spanning a range of 14 to 241.

Documented treatment: roughly nine-day PBMC culture with coronavirus spike peptide pools or control peptides (ViraFEST assay). According to the study, CD4+ T cells from the unexposed donor were gathered ahead of the COVID-19 pandemic (2011-2018). Scientists ran DNA taken from cultured CD4+ T cells through the Oncomine TCR Beta short-read assay for sequencing. TCRdb re-called the PCR reads through MiXCR, storing one row per CDR3 protein. The table lists 4,500 to 7,000 distinct CDR3 sequences, 34% of them singletons. Within the sample, this clonotype is large. The antigen is not known. The sequencing input was CD4+ T cells from blood, cultured in vitro. The receptor was derived from a human donor in good health.

This CDR3 reads CASSLYGDTQYF. In DNA form, the CDR3 reads TGTGCCAGCAGCTTATATGGGGATACGCAGTATTTT. The chain recombines TRBV7-2 with TRBJ2-3; D not certain. The V gene lost 2 bases and the J gene lost 6 bases, with 6 bases spanning the gap. This CDR3 is built from 12 residues. Germline CDR1 reads SGHTA; CDR2 reads FQGNSA.